These T cell receptor beta chains were read from a single sample in a study of control samples from healthy donors and cancer patients. Sequenced by immunoSEQ multiplex PCR; TCRdb stores in-frame clones only, minus some. The top ten clones hold about 3.4% of a sample with around 130,000 clones, roughly 84% of them seen once. The sequenced sample was blood. These TCRs come from a man over 45 in good health. The CDR3 runs from the conserved cysteine through the conserved F or W. D genes are given only for firm matches. Part of the rows lack a size; the others show once, few, many or a class for expanded clones.

v_gene: TRBV3-1/TRBV3-2; abundance: -; j_gene: TRBJ1-2; d_gene: TRBD1; CDR3aa: CASSQGQGVSNGYTF; CDR3nt: TGTGCCAGCAGCCAAGGACAGGGGGTTTCGAATGGCTACACCTTC
v_gene: TRBV6-1; abundance: -; j_gene: TRBJ1-1; d_gene: -; CDR3aa: CASSEIRTRLNTEAFF; CDR3nt: TGTGCCAGCAGTGAAATTCGGACACGCCTGAACACTGAAGCTTTCTTT
v_gene: TRBV5-6; abundance: -; j_gene: TRBJ1-1; d_gene: -; CDR3aa: CASSLGTAYTEAFF; CDR3nt: TGTGCCAGCAGCTTGGGGACAGCGTACACTGAAGCTTTCTTT
v_gene: TRBV29-1; abundance: -; j_gene: TRBJ2-7; d_gene: TRBD2; CDR3aa: CSVGKRGGDYEQYF; CDR3nt: TGCAGCGTGGGGAAGCGGGGGGGAGACTACGAGCAGTACTTC
v_gene: TRBV30; abundance: -; j_gene: TRBJ1-5; d_gene: -; CDR3aa: CAWSVGPTYGNQPQHF; CDR3nt: TGTGCCTGGAGTGTAGGGCCCACTTATGGCAATCAGCCCCAGCATTTT
v_gene: TRBV20-1; abundance: -; j_gene: TRBJ1-5; d_gene: TRBD1; CDR3aa: CSASTGGLVHF; CDR3nt: TGCAGTGCTAGCACAGGGGGCCTCGTGCATTTT
v_gene: TRBV27; abundance: -; j_gene: TRBJ2-1; d_gene: TRBD2; CDR3aa: CASRTGTSYYNEQFF; CDR3nt: TGTGCCAGCAGGACCGGGACTAGCTACTACAATGAGCAGTTCTTC
v_gene: TRBV2; abundance: -; j_gene: TRBJ2-5; d_gene: TRBD2; CDR3aa: CASSEAEAGGQETQYF; CDR3nt: TGTGCCAGCAGTGAAGCGGAAGCGGGGGGGCAGGAGACCCAGTACTTC
v_gene: TRBV5-5; abundance: -; j_gene: TRBJ1-1; d_gene: -; CDR3aa: CASSTPPVGTEAFF; CDR3nt: TGTGCCAGCAGCACGCCTCCGGTTGGTACTGAAGCTTTCTTT
v_gene: TRBV20-1; abundance: -; j_gene: TRBJ1-2; d_gene: -; CDR3aa: CSASKGVANYGYTF; CDR3nt: TGCAGTGCTAGTAAAGGGGTTGCTAACTATGGCTACACCTTC
v_gene: TRBV7-8; abundance: -; j_gene: TRBJ2-2; d_gene: TRBD2; CDR3aa: CASSEGLAGANTGELFF; CDR3nt: TGTGCCAGCAGCGAAGGACTAGCGGGAGCGAACACCGGGGAGCTGTTTTTT
v_gene: TRBV10-3; abundance: -; j_gene: TRBJ1-6; d_gene: -; CDR3aa: CAISDNQNSPLHF; CDR3nt: TGTGCCATCTCCGACAACCAAAATTCACCCCTCCACTTT
v_gene: TRBV3-1/TRBV3-2; abundance: -; j_gene: TRBJ2-1; d_gene: TRBD1; CDR3aa: CASSLGGTGFHEQFF; CDR3nt: TGTGCCAGCAGCTTAGGGGGGACAGGGTTCCATGAGCAGTTCTTC
v_gene: TRBV19; abundance: -; j_gene: TRBJ2-7; d_gene: -; CDR3aa: CASSLRWAPAYEQYF; CDR3nt: TGTGCCAGTAGTCTCAGGTGGGCACCAGCCTACGAGCAGTACTTC
v_gene: TRBV5-4; abundance: few; j_gene: TRBJ1-6; d_gene: TRBD1; CDR3aa: CASSPDGTANSPLHF; CDR3nt: TGTGCCAGCAGCCCCGACGGGACAGCTAATTCACCCCTCCACTTT
v_gene: TRBV2; abundance: -; j_gene: TRBJ2-7; d_gene: -; CDR3aa: CASETYEQYF; CDR3nt: TGTGCCAGCGAAACCTACGAGCAGTACTTC
v_gene: TRBV10-2; abundance: -; j_gene: TRBJ1-2; d_gene: TRBD1; CDR3aa: CASKQPDRGGYGYTF; CDR3nt: TGCGCCAGCAAGCAGCCGGACAGGGGAGGCTATGGCTACACCTTC
v_gene: TRBV6-5; abundance: -; j_gene: TRBJ2-1; d_gene: TRBD1; CDR3aa: CASSPTGTYNEQFF; CDR3nt: TGTGCCAGCAGCCCGACAGGGACCTACAATGAGCAGTTCTTC
v_gene: TRBV19; abundance: -; j_gene: TRBJ1-1; d_gene: -; CDR3aa: CASSIFGHEAFF; CDR3nt: TGTGCCAGTAGTATTTTCGGCCATGAAGCTTTCTTT
v_gene: TRBV24-1; abundance: -; j_gene: TRBJ2-2; d_gene: TRBD1; CDR3aa: CATSEPGTGETGELFF; CDR3nt: TGTGCCACCAGTGAACCCGGGACAGGGGAGACCGGGGAGCTGTTTTTT
v_gene: TRBV29-1; abundance: -; j_gene: TRBJ2-1; d_gene: TRBD2; CDR3aa: CSGWGTSGLGNEQFF; CDR3nt: TGCAGCGGGTGGGGGACTAGCGGACTAGGCAATGAGCAGTTCTTC
v_gene: TRBV20-1; abundance: -; j_gene: TRBJ2-3; d_gene: -; CDR3aa: CSAREYAQYF; CDR3nt: TGCAGTGCTAGAGAGTATGCGCAGTATTTT
v_gene: TRBV30; abundance: once; j_gene: TRBJ1-1; d_gene: -; CDR3aa: CAWSVLRNTEAFF; CDR3nt: TGTGCCTGGAGTGTACTTAGGAACACTGAAGCTTTCTTT
v_gene: TRBV28; abundance: -; j_gene: TRBJ2-2; d_gene: -; CDR3aa: CATREDLGRSNTGELFF; CDR3nt: TGTGCCACCAGAGAGGATTTAGGGCGCTCGAACACCGGGGAGCTGTTTTTT
v_gene: TRBV5-1; abundance: -; j_gene: TRBJ1-2; d_gene: TRBD1; CDR3aa: CASSASGTGEYGYTF; CDR3nt: TGCGCCAGCAGCGCCTCCGGGACAGGGGAGTATGGCTACACCTTC